Following are 20 T cell receptor beta chains from one sample sequenced in a study of T cell responses to AZD1222 COVID-19 vaccine. The data were produced by immunoSEQ multiplex PCR, yet TCRdb's version contains in-frame clones alone and is incomplete. The sample lists approximately 170,000 clones, 92% occurring once. The specimen comprised peripheral blood, sampled on day 0 of AZD1222 vaccination. These receptors originate from an adult in good health.

The chain links TRBV7-9 to TRBJ2-1, with no clear D. The CDR3 length is 13 residues. Per germline, CDR1 SEHNR and CDR2 FQNEAQ (reference sequence). Trimming removed 6 bases at V and 4 bases at J, with 10 bases between. CDR3 sequence: CASRSALYNEQFF. DNA for the CDR3: TGTGCCAGCAGAAGCGCCCTTTACAATGAGCAGTTCTTC.

This chain links TRBV7-6 with TRBJ2-3; maybe TRBD2 (6 bases). V was pared by 1 base and J by 0 bases, with 11 bases between. Per the germline V gene, CDR1 is SGHVS and CDR2 is FNYEAQ. The CDR3 length is 16 residues. The CDR3: CASSLVFGGSTDTQYF. The CDR3 nucleotides are TGTGCCAGCAGCTTAGTTTTCGGGGGTAGCACAGATACGCAGTATTTT.

The chain has TRBV7-3 and TRBJ2-1; 12 nucleotides line up with TRBD2. From germline, CDR1 is SGHTA and CDR2 FQGTGA. V lost 2 bases and J lost 9; bases outside the gene matches: 5. The CDR3 runs 15 residues. CDR3 in DNA: TGTGCCAGCAGCTTACTAGCGGGGGGGCCCAGTGAGCAGTTCTTC. Its protein is CASSLLAGGPSEQFF. Based on the CDR3 plus reference TRBV7-3 and TRBJ2-1, the full variable domain is GAGVSQTPSNKVTEKGKYVELRCDPISGHTALYWYRQSLGQGPEFLIYFQGTGAADDSGLPNDRFFAVRPEGSVSTLKIQRTERGDSAVYLCASSLLAGGPSEQFFGPGTRLTVL.

The V gene is TRBV9, the J gene TRBJ2-3; 9 bases map to TRBD1. This CDR3 has 13 residues. Germline CDR1 and CDR2: SGDLS and YYNGEE. The J segment lost 3 bases and the V segment lost 7 bases, leaving 3 bases of the junction unmatched. CDR3 residues: CASGQGRTDTQYF. In DNA, the CDR3 is TGTGCCAGCGGACAGGGGAGGACAGATACGCAGTATTTT.

Points on this clone: Compared with germline, one end of the junction differs, possibly owing to a read error. The V gene is TRBV7-7, the J gene TRBJ2-5, with 10 bases identical to TRBD2. Germline CDR1 and CDR2: SSHAT and FNYEAQ (reference sequence). CDR3 size: 15 residues. For the CDR3, the DNA is TGTGCTAGCAGCTCAAGGACTAGCGGAAAAGAGACCCAGTACTTC. It yields the protein CASSSRTSGKETQYF.

Here the CDR3 reads CASSLRIGARTGDETQYF. For the CDR3, the DNA is TGTGCCAGCAGCTTAAGAATCGGGGCGAGGACAGGGGACGAGACCCAGTACTTC. The V call is TRBV7-3, the J call TRBJ2-5; 9 nucleotides match TRBD1. V gave up 1 base and J gave up 5 bases; unmatched junction bases: 14. CDR3 size: 18 residues. Germline CDR1 SGHTA, CDR2 FQGTGA.

J is TRBJ2-1 and V is TRBV7-9, with D unresolved. The CDR3 loop spans 13 amino acids. With 1 base removed from V and 4 bases from J, the gap between germline ends came to 5 bases. CDR1 is SEHNR and CDR2 is FQNEAQ in the germline V gene (reference sequence). The CDR3, as DNA: TGTGCCAGCAGCTTAGGGTTATACAATGAGCAGTTCTTC. Translated: CASSLGLYNEQFF.

V and J are TRBV2 and TRBJ1-5, with D uncertain. The CDR3 totals 13 residues. V was trimmed by 4 bases and J by 2 bases, leaving 6 bases between them. Germline assignment: CDR1 SNHLY and CDR2 FYNNEI. Here the CDR3 reads CASSGTGNQPQHF. CDR3 DNA: TGTGCCAGCAGTGGCACGGGCAATCAGCCCCAGCATTTT.

This clone was counted a few times. In DNA form, the CDR3 reads TGTGCCAGCTCACCGGGACAGACCGAAGCTTTCTTT. Translating it yields CASSPGQTEAFF. The rearrangement uses TRBV18 and TRBJ1-1; 7 bases map to TRBD1. CDR3 length equals 12 residues. V shed 3 bases, J shed 8 bases, and the junction held 3 bases outside the gene matches. CDR1 is KGHSH and CDR2 is LQKENI in the germline V gene.

This rearrangement joins TRBV3-1 (or the pseudogene TRBV3-2) to TRBJ1-6; maybe TRBD1 (6 bases). Trimming took off 1 base at V and 4 bases at J, with 8 bases between the two ends. This CDR3 is built from 15 residues. Germline V gene data show CDR1 as LGHDT and CDR2 as YNNKEL (reference sequence). In DNA form, the CDR3 reads TGTGCCAGCAGCCAAGTGGACAGTTATAATTCACCCCTCCACTTT. Protein product: CASSQVDSYNSPLHF.

This clone was seen just once. V usage is TRBV2 and J usage is TRBJ1-1; D not certain. Trimming shortened V by 4 bases and J by 1 base, and 19 bases separated the two germline ends. The germline V gene has CDR1 SNHLY and CDR2 FYNNEI. This CDR3 spans 17 amino acids. CDR3 amino acids: CASSVRARLRSNTEAFF. As DNA, the CDR3 is TGTGCCAGCAGTGTTCGGGCCAGGTTGAGGTCGAACACTGAAGCTTTCTTT.

This chain joins TRBV5-1 and TRBJ1-1; no clear D gene. Germline V gives CDR1 SGHRS, CDR2 YFSETQ. CDR3 size: 14 residues. V lost 5 bases and J 2 bases, leaving 13 bases between the germline ends. The CDR3 nucleotides are TGCGCCAGCAGTTCACAGAGTTCTAACACTGAAGCTTTCTTT. This codes for CASSSQSSNTEAFF.

The chain joins TRBV27 to TRBJ1-2; D is perhaps TRBD1 (5 bases). Germline V gives CDR1 MNHEY, CDR2 SMNVEV (reference sequence). Trimming removed 4 bases at V and 2 bases at J, with 11 bases between. CDR3 size: 14 residues. This CDR3 reads CASSYDSLNYGYTF. The CDR3 DNA is TGTGCCAGCAGTTATGACAGCCTCAACTATGGCTACACCTTC.

The gene calls are TRBV5-8 and TRBJ2-7, with a weak D call TRBD2 (5 bases). Germline CDR1 reads SGHTS; CDR2 reads YDEGEE. V lost 2 bases and J lost 4, with 13 bases in between. There are 14 residues in the CDR3. CDR3 region: CASSLMGVRYEQYF. Here the CDR3 DNA reads TGTGCCAGCAGCTTAATGGGAGTAAGGTACGAGCAGTACTTC.

V gene TRBV20-1 combines with J gene TRBJ2-1; D gene unclear. The germline V and J ends were trimmed by 4 bases and 9 bases, with 10 bases remaining between them. The CDR3 covers 11 residues. Germline V lookup: CDR1 DFQATT, CDR2 SNEGSKA (reference sequence). The CDR3 loop reads CSAIAPPEQFF. Here the CDR3 DNA reads TGCAGTGCTATCGCTCCCCCTGAGCAGTTCTTC.

The chain is built from TRBV5-4 and TRBJ1-1, with D possibly being TRBD1 (5 bases). The CDR3 length is 15 residues. Trimming took off 2 bases at V and 4 bases at J, with 15 bases between the two ends. Germline V lookup: CDR1 SGHNT, CDR2 YYREEE (reference sequence). The CDR3 reads CASSFSSRAGTEAFF. The CDR3 DNA reads TGTGCCAGCAGCTTTTCAAGCAGGGCCGGCACTGAAGCTTTCTTT.

Concerning this clone itself: The same CDR3 arises from other DNA sequences in this sample as well. The V gene is TRBV3-1 (or the pseudogene TRBV3-2), the J gene TRBJ1-2; possibly TRBD1 for D (5 bases). V shed 3 bases and J shed 4 bases, with 9 bases lying between them. CDR3 size: 13 residues. CDR1 is LGHDT and CDR2 is YNNKEL in the germline V gene (reference sequence). The CDR3 region is CASSQRDGYGYTF. The DNA of the CDR3 is TGTGCCAGCAGCCAGAGGGACGGCTATGGCTACACCTTC.

V gene TRBV19 combines with J gene TRBJ1-4; D remains unclear. V lost 4 bases to trimming and J lost 1 base, with 10 bases between them. This CDR3 contains 15 residues. Germline loops: CDR1 LNHDA, CDR2 SQIVND (reference sequence). CDR3 DNA sequence: TGTGCCAGTAGTAGCCCCTTAGGAACTAATGAAAAACTGTTTTTT. Translating gives CASSSPLGTNEKLFF.

V gene TRBV6-1 combines with J gene TRBJ1-5, with D tentatively TRBD1 (5 bases). Germline CDR1 and CDR2: MNHNS and SASEGT. The CDR3 runs 16 residues. V was clipped by 2 bases and J by 6 bases, with 17 bases between them. The CDR3 loop is CASSERAGPLGQPQHF. The DNA for the CDR3 is TGTGCCAGCAGTGAAAGGGCGGGGCCCCTCGGTCAGCCCCAGCATTTT.

This clone was recorded once. V usage is TRBV3-1 (or the pseudogene TRBV3-2) and J usage is TRBJ1-2, with D unresolved. The CDR3 has 12 residues. Germline V gene sequence: CDR1 LGHDT, CDR2 YNNKEL (reference sequence). Between the trimmed V and J ends, which lost 4 bases and 7 bases, there was a span of 10 bases. The CDR3 DNA sequence: TGTGCCAGCAGCCCTAAAGGTCGTGGCTACACCTTC. It translates to CASSPKGRGYTF.